These T cell receptor beta chains were read from a single sample in a study of blood T cell repertoires in COVID-19. TCRdb's table, derived via immunoSEQ multiplex PCR, lists solely in-frame clones and lacks some. The sample contains some 300,000 clones, about 90% of which appear only once. The sequenced material came from PBMCs or T cells enriched from blood (not recorded which). The source of these receptors is a young woman who had recovered from COVID-19. The CDR3 runs from the conserved cysteine through the conserved F or W. A D gene is named only where the DNA matches it firmly. Rows may omit the clone size; those that give it use once, few, many or a size class.

clone_size,cdr3_length,v_call,j_call,d_call,cdr3_aa,cdr3_nt
few,16,TRBV3-1/TRBV3-2,TRBJ1-6,.,CASSQGSASARSPLHF,TGTGCCAGCAGCCAAGGAAGCGCGTCTGCTCGGTCACCCCTCCACTTT
.,14,TRBV28,TRBJ2-6,.,CASSFSGGANVLTF,TGTGCCAGCAGTTTTTCAGGTGGGGCCAACGTCCTGACTTTC
.,17,TRBV7-9,TRBJ1-4,.,CASSLRSGGRGNEKLFF,TGTGCCAGCAGCTTACGGTCGGGCGGCAGGGGTAATGAAAAACTGTTTTTT
.,14,TRBV6-6,TRBJ1-1,.,CASTVGGWNTEAFF,TGTGCCAGCACTGTCGGGGGGTGGAACACTGAAGCTTTCTTT
.,14,TRBV28,TRBJ1-1,.,CASSRLFGQPKAFF,TGTGCCAGCAGTCGCCTGTTCGGACAGCCTAAAGCTTTCTTT
.,12,TRBV6-5,TRBJ2-2,.,CASSPYTGELFF,TGTGCCAGCAGCCCCTACACCGGGGAGCTGTTTTTT
.,15,TRBV28,TRBJ2-5,.,CASSLGQGFGETQYF,TGTGCCAGCAGTTTAGGGCAGGGATTCGGCGAGACCCAGTACTTC
.,15,TRBV10-1,TRBJ2-7,TRBD1,CASSDRTGGSYEQYF,TGCGCCAGCAGTGACCGGACAGGGGGGTCCTACGAGCAGTACTTC
.,16,TRBV7-9,TRBJ2-7,TRBD1,CASSYPGTGDPYEQYF,TGTGCCAGCAGCTACCCCGGGACAGGGGATCCCTACGAGCAGTACTTC
.,16,TRBV21-1,TRBJ1-6,.,CASSKDRAQGNSPLHF,TGTGCCAGCAGCAAAGACAGGGCCCAGGGGAATTCACCCCTCCACTTT
.,13,TRBV12-3/TRBV12-4,TRBJ2-1,.,CASRQSSYNEQFF,TGTGCCAGCAGACAGAGCTCCTACAATGAGCAGTTCTTC
.,14,TRBV2,TRBJ1-1,.,CASSEGASVTEAFF,TGTGCCAGCAGTGAAGGCGCGTCGGTCACTGAAGCTTTCTTT
.,15,TRBV7-8,TRBJ1-3,.,CASSFLASSGNTIYF,TGTGCCAGCAGCTTCCTGGCCAGTTCTGGAAACACCATATATTTT
.,12,TRBV28,TRBJ1-2,TRBD1,CASKVTQGGYTF,TGTGCCAGCAAGGTCACACAGGGGGGCTACACCTTC
.,17,TRBV4-2,TRBJ2-7,TRBD1,CASSQTPTGTSSYEQYF,TGTGCCAGCAGCCAAACCCCGACAGGGACAAGCTCCTACGAGCAGTACTTC
many,15,TRBV7-8,TRBJ1-1,.,CASSLKRQDNTEAFF,TGTGCCAGCAGCTTAAAGAGACAAGACAACACTGAAGCTTTCTTT
.,16,TRBV5-1,TRBJ1-2,TRBD1,CASSLAERGGADGYTF,TGCGCCAGCAGCTTGGCCGAAAGAGGGGGCGCAGATGGCTACACCTTC
.,13,TRBV4-1,TRBJ1-5,.,CASSQDQGQPQHF,TGCGCCAGCAGCCAAGATCAGGGTCAGCCCCAGCATTTT
.,15,TRBV19,TRBJ2-2,TRBD1,CASSRRQGNTGELFF,TGTGCCAGTAGTCGACGACAGGGAAACACCGGGGAGCTGTTTTTT
.,13,TRBV10-1,TRBJ1-1,TRBD1,CAVQGARNTEAFF,TGCGCCGTCCAGGGGGCACGGAACACTGAAGCTTTCTTT
.,14,TRBV21-1,TRBJ2-7,.,CASSKRRGSYEQYF,TGTGCCAGCAGCAAACGAAGAGGGTCCTACGAGCAGTACTTC
.,12,TRBV11-2,TRBJ2-5,.,CASSFFGETQYF,TGTGCCAGCAGCTTTTTCGGAGAGACCCAGTACTTC
.,13,TRBV29-1,TRBJ2-1,TRBD1,CSVVGQLNNEQFF,TGCAGCGTTGTGGGACAGCTGAACAATGAGCAGTTCTTC
once,12,TRBV6-1,TRBJ2-7,.,CASSDRGSEQYF,TGTGCCAGCAGTGATAGAGGCTCCGAGCAGTACTTC
few,18,TRBV2,TRBJ1-3,TRBD1,CASSARDRGTSSGNTIYF,TGTGCCAGCAGTGCCCGGGACAGGGGCACGAGCTCTGGAAACACCATATATTTT
.,15,TRBV2,TRBJ2-3,TRBD2,CASSIGTSGTDTQYF,TGTGCCAGCAGTATCGGGACTAGCGGGACAGATACGCAGTATTTT
.,15,TRBV4-3,TRBJ2-3,TRBD2,CASSQVGGGTDTQYF,TGCGCCAGCAGCCAAGTGGGGGGGGGCACAGATACGCAGTATTTT
.,13,TRBV28,TRBJ1-1,TRBD1,CASRGQGGTEAFF,TGTGCCAGCAGAGGACAGGGCGGCACTGAAGCTTTCTTT
.,15,TRBV28,TRBJ1-6,.,CASSYPTGSNSPLHF,TGTGCCAGCAGCTATCCGACAGGATCTAATTCACCCCTCCACTTT
.,18,TRBV4-2,TRBJ1-2,TRBD1,CASSQDGGWDRGPHGYTF,TGTGCCAGCAGCCAAGATGGGGGATGGGACAGGGGCCCCCATGGCTACACCTTC
.,15,TRBV19,TRBJ2-2,TRBD1,CASSIGTGGTGELFF,TGTGCCAGTAGTATAGGGACAGGGGGCACCGGGGAGCTGTTTTTT
.,14,TRBV5-1,TRBJ2-7,TRBD1,CASSLYGQGNEQYF,TGCGCCAGCAGCTTGTACGGACAGGGCAACGAGCAGTACTTC
.,18,TRBV5-1,TRBJ2-6,.,CASSLVAGPSSGANVLTF,TGCGCCAGCAGCTTGGTCGCAGGGCCATCCTCTGGGGCCAACGTCCTGACTTTC
.,14,TRBV10-1,TRBJ2-5,.,CASRYFRRGETQYF,TGCGCCAGCAGGTACTTCCGGCGGGGAGAGACCCAGTACTTC
.,13,TRBV27,TRBJ1-2,.,CASSFNREHGYTF,TGTGCCAGCAGTTTCAACAGGGAACATGGCTACACCTTC
.,15,TRBV10-3,TRBJ1-2,TRBD1,CAISEFGQGASGYTF,TGTGCCATCAGTGAGTTCGGACAGGGGGCCTCTGGCTACACCTTC
.,14,TRBV3-1/TRBV3-2,TRBJ1-2,.,CASSQETGGRGYTF,TGTGCCAGCAGCCAAGAAACAGGAGGGCGCGGCTACACCTTC
.,14,TRBV10-2,TRBJ2-7,.,CASSELVSRDEQYF,TGCGCCAGCAGTGAACTGGTGTCCAGGGACGAGCAGTACTTC
.,13,TRBV2,TRBJ1-6,TRBD1,CARSTGNDSPLHF,TGTGCCAGGTCGACAGGGAATGATTCACCCCTCCACTTT